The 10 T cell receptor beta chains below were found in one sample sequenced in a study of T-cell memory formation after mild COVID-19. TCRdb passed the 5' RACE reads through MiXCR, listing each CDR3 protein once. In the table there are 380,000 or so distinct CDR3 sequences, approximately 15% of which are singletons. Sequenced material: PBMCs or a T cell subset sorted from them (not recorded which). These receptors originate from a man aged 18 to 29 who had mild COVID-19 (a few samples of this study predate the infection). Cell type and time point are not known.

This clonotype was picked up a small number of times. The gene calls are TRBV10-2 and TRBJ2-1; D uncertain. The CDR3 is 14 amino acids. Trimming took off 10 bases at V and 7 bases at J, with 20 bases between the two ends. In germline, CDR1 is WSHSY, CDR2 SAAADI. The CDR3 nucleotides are TGCGCCACATCTCATATCGGGCTCGGAAATGAGCAGTTCTTC. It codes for CATSHIGLGNEQFF.

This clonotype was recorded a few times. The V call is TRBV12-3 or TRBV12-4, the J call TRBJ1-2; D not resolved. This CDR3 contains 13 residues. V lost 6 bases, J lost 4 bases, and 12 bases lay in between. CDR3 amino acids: CASREDGTYGYTF. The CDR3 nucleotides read TGTGCCAGCAGAGAGGACGGAACCTATGGCTACACCTTC.

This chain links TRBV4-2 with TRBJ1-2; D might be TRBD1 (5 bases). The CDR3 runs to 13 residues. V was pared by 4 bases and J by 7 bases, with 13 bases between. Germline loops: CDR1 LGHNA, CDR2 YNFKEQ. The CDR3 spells CASSRGRVVGYTF. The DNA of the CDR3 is TGTGCCAGCAGCCGCGGCAGGGTCGTTGGCTACACCTTC.

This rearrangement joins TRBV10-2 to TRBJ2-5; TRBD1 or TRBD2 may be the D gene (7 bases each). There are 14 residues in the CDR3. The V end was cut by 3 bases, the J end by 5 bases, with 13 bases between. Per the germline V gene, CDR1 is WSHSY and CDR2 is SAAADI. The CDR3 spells CASSDRGGHETQYF. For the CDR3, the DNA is TGCGCCAGCAGTGACAGGGGGGGACATGAGACCCAGTACTTC.

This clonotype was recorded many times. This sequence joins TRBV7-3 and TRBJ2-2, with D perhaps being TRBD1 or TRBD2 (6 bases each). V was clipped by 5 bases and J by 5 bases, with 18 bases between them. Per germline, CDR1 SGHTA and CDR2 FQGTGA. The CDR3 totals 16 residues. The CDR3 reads CASSAGLGGRTGELFF. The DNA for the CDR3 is TGTGCCAGCAGCGCCGGTCTAGGGGGGAGAACCGGGGAGCTGTTTTTT.

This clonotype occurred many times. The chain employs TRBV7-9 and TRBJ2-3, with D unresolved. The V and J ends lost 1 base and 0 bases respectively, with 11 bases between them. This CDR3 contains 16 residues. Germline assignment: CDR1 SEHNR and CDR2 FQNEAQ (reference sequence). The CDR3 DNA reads TGTGCCAGCAGCTTAGACCCAGAGACTAGCACAGATACGCAGTATTTT. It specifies CASSLDPETSTDTQYF.

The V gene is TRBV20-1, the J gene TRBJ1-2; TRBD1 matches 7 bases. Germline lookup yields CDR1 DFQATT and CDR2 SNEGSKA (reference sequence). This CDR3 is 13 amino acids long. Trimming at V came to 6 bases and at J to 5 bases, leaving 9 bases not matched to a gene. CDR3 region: CSARAPGGYGYTF. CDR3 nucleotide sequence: TGCAGTGCCCGAGCCCCAGGGGGTTATGGCTACACCTTC.

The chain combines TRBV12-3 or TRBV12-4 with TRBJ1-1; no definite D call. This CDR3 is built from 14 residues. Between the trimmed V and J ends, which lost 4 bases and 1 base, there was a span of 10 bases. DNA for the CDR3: TGTGCCAGCAGTTCCCGGACGGCGAACACTGAAGCTTTCTTT. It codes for CASSSRTANTEAFF.

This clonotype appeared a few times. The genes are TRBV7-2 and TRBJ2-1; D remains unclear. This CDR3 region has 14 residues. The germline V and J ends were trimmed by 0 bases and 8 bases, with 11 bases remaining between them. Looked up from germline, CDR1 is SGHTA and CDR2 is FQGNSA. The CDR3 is CASSLARTRDEQFF. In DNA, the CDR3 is TGTGCCAGCAGCTTAGCGAGAACAAGGGATGAGCAGTTCTTC.

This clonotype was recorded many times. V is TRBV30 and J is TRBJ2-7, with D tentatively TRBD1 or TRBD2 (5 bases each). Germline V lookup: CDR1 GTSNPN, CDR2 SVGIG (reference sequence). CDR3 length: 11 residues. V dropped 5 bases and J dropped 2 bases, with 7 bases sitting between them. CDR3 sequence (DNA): TGTGCCTGGGGGGACGCCTACGAGCAGTACTTC. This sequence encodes CAWGDAYEQYF. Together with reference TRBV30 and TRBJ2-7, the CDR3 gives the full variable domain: SQTIHQWPATLVQPVGSPLSLECTVEGTSNPNLYWYRQAAGRGLQLLFYSVGIGQISSEVPQNLSASRPQDRQFILSSKKLLLSDSGFYLCAWGDAYEQYFGPGTRLTVT.